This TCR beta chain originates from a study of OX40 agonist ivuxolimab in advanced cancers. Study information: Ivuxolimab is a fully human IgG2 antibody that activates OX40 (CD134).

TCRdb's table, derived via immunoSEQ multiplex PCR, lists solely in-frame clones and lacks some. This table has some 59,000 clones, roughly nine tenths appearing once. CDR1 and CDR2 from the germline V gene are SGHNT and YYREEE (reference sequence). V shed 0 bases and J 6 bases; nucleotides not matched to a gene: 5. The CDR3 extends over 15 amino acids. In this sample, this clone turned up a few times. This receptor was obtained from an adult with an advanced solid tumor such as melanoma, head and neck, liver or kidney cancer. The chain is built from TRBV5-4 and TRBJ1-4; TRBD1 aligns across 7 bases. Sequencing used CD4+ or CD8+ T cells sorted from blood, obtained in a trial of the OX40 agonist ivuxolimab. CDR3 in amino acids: CASSLAGDSYEKLFF. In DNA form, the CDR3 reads TGTGCCAGCAGCTTGGCCGGGGACAGCTATGAAAAACTGTTTTTT.